This T cell receptor (beta chain) came from a study of blood T cell repertoires in COVID-19. Study in general: The origin of the acute and convalescent COVID-19 samples was the United States, Italy and Spain. Sources were T cells, B-cell-depleted T cells, or PBMCs; the material itself was cDNA or gDNA.

The J segment lost 6 bases and the V segment lost 2 bases, leaving 10 bases of the junction unmatched. This CDR3 contains 15 residues. CDR1 is MDHEN, CDR2 SYDVKM, per germline. In the authors' workflow: Estimation of nucleated cell counts was performed using reference gene primer amplification. Measured with immunoSEQ multiplex PCR; TCRdb has only the in-frame clones, and not every one. The DNA gave D and trimming, while V, J and clone size come from that table. This sample has roughly 290,000 clones; about nine tenths occur once, and the top ten carry around 12%. Sequencing was done on a sample of peripheral blood. The rearrangement uses TRBV28 and TRBJ2-7, with 7 bases aligning to TRBD1. The receptor's source is a woman aged 60-75 years with acute or convalescent COVID-19. The CDR3 coding sequence is TGTGCCAGCAGTTTAACCCGAAGGGGGCGGACCGAGCAGTACTTC. Amino acid sequence: CASSLTRRGRTEQYF.